Below, 26 T cell receptor beta chains from the same sample are listed, as sequenced in a study of T-cell memory formation after mild COVID-19 (dated by TCRdb to the early 2020s). Library generation was performed with 5' RACE. Sequencing was performed on an Illumina NovaSeq 6000. TCRdb trimmed the raw reads at Q25, called clones with MiXCR and kept productive beta chains. Every distinct CDR3 protein forms one entry, paired with its most common genes and DNA. For this sample the table gives hundreds of thousands of distinct CDR3 sequences, of which less than 25% were detected only once. Jointly, the top ten make up around 23% of the sample. The sample was PBMCs or a T cell subset sorted from them (not recorded which). The receptors were gathered from a man aged 18 to 29 who had mild COVID-19 (a few samples of this study predate the infection). The sample titles of this study are shuffled in the database, so cell type and time point are left out; the donor was told from shared clones.

V and J are TRBV12-3 or TRBV12-4 and TRBJ2-7, with a tentative D call TRBD2 (6 bases). V was cut by 3 bases and J by 13 bases, with 19 bases left in between. CDR3 length: 13 residues. The CDR3 here is CASSFWRARGIYF. The CDR3 nucleotides are TGTGCCAGCAGTTTTTGGCGGGCCCGGGGGATTTACTTC.

V and J are TRBV27 and TRBJ1-6; D not resolved. Trimming removed 8 bases at V and 10 bases at J, with 6 bases between. Looked up from germline, CDR1 is MNHEY and CDR2 is SMNVEV (reference sequence). The CDR3 spans 10 residues. CDR3 residues: CASGSSPLHF. The DNA of the CDR3 is TGTGCCAGCGGTTCATCACCCCTCCACTTT.

The chain is built from TRBV9 and TRBJ2-5; TRBD2 matches at 9 bases. Trimming took 3 bases from V and 4 from J; bases not matched to a gene: 1. The CDR3 runs to 13 residues. The germline V gene encodes CDR1 SGDLS and CDR2 YYNGEE. The CDR3 is CASSEGLAETQYF. CDR3 nucleotide sequence: TGTGCCAGCAGCGAGGGACTAGCAGAGACCCAGTACTTC.

V and J are TRBV7-3 and TRBJ1-1; 7 positions agree with TRBD1. Germline values: CDR1 SGHTA, CDR2 FQGTGA. V was clipped by 5 bases and J by 4 bases; unmatched bases: 4. There are 13 residues in the CDR3. CDR3 sequence reads: CASSNRGGTEAFF. The CDR3 nucleotides are TGTGCCAGCAGCAACAGGGGTGGCACTGAAGCTTTCTTT. The full variable domain, rest sourced from reference TRBV7-3 and TRBJ1-1, is GAGVSQTPSNKVTEKGKYVELRCDPISGHTALYWYRQSLGQGPEFLIYFQGTGAADDSGLPNDRFFAVRPEGSVSTLKIQRTERGDSAVYLCASSNRGGTEAFFGQGTRLTVV.

This clonotype has a handful of counts. The chain carries TRBV7-9 and TRBJ2-7; 8 bases are shared with TRBD1. From germline, CDR1 is SEHNR and CDR2 FQNEAQ (reference sequence). The CDR3 covers 13 residues. V trimming: 3 bases; J trimming: 5 bases; junction bases outside the gene matches: 3. CDR3 loop: CASSFRDRNEQYF. The CDR3, as DNA: TGTGCCAGCAGCTTCCGGGACAGGAACGAGCAGTACTTC.

The chain carries TRBV11-2 and TRBJ2-1; 8 nucleotides agree with TRBD2. Germline trimming cut 5 bases from V and 1 base from J; bases unmatched to any gene: 4. CDR1 is SGHAT, CDR2 FQNNGV, per germline. The CDR3 runs 15 residues. The CDR3 loop reads CASSITSGSYNEQFF. The CDR3 coding sequence is TGTGCCAGCAGCATCACTAGCGGTTCCTACAATGAGCAGTTCTTC.

This clonotype is termed large. V usage is TRBV7-2 and J usage is TRBJ2-1, with 13 bases identical to TRBD2. V was pared by 1 base and J by 6 bases, with 0 bases of the junction left unmatched. CDR1 is SGHTA and CDR2 is FQGNSA in the germline V gene. The CDR3 is made up of 15 amino acids. CDR3 DNA: TGTGCCAGCAGCTTAGGACTAGCGGGGGGCAATGAGCAGTTCTTC. Translating gives CASSLGLAGGNEQFF.

The V call is TRBV4-1, the J call TRBJ1-3, with TRBD1 identical over 11 bases. Germline V gives CDR1 MGHRA, CDR2 YSYEKL. This CDR3 has 18 amino acids. Trimming removed 3 bases from V and 0 bases from J; junction bases left unmatched: 7. This chain's CDR3 is CASSHGKDRGRSGNTIYF. The CDR3 nucleotides are TGCGCCAGCAGCCATGGCAAGGACAGGGGGCGCTCTGGAAACACCATATATTTT.

Many counts were recorded for this clonotype. The chain uses TRBV24-1 and TRBJ2-3, with TRBD1 identical over 10 bases. The CDR3 length is 16 residues. The germline V gene has CDR1 KGHDR and CDR2 SFDVKD. V trimming: 1 base; J trimming: 3 bases; junction bases outside the gene matches: 3. CDR3 nucleotides: TGTGCCACCAGTGATTTCAGGACAGGGGGAACAGATACGCAGTATTTT. This encodes CATSDFRTGGTDTQYF.

In its sample, this clonotype was seen a few times. The chain carries TRBV12-3 or TRBV12-4 and TRBJ2-2, with no clear D. V was cut by 5 bases and J by 1 base, with 8 bases left in between. The CDR3 extends over 14 amino acids. The CDR3 sequence is CASSPDKNTGELFF. Here the CDR3 DNA reads TGTGCCAGCAGTCCAGACAAGAACACCGGGGAGCTGTTTTTT.

This chain uses TRBV4-1 with TRBJ2-1, with 13 bases aligning to TRBD2. Germline CDR1 is MGHRA and CDR2 is YSYEKL. Trimming removed 0 bases from V and 13 bases from J; junction bases left unmatched: 9. The length of the CDR3 is 16 residues. CDR3 amino acids: CASSQEDAGLAGNQFF. The CDR3, as DNA: TGCGCCAGCAGCCAAGAGGACGCGGGACTAGCGGGGAACCAGTTCTTC.

CDR3 sequence: CASSLSRGYEQYF. CDR3 bases: TGTGCCAGCAGCTTATCCCGGGGCTACGAGCAGTACTTC. V gene TRBV7-2 combines with J gene TRBJ2-7; maybe TRBD2 (5 bases). Trimming took off 2 bases at V and 3 bases at J, with 8 bases between the two ends. The CDR3 runs to 13 residues. Germline loops: CDR1 SGHTA, CDR2 FQGNSA.

This clonotype was counted ten times or more. The genes are TRBV10-3 and TRBJ1-2, with D perhaps TRBD1 (5 bases). The CDR3 extends over 15 amino acids. From germline, CDR1 is ENHRY and CDR2 SYGVKD. The V gene lost 0 bases and the J gene lost 7 bases, with 15 bases spanning the gap. The CDR3, as DNA: TGTGCCATCAGTGAGTCATTGTGGCAGGGCGGTGGCTACACCTTC. This codes for CAISESLWQGGGYTF.

This chain links TRBV7-9 with TRBJ2-3; 9 bases agree with TRBD2. This CDR3 is 16 amino acids long. The V gene's germline CDR1 is SEHNR and CDR2 FQNEAQ (reference sequence). Germline trimming cut 0 bases from V and 0 bases from J; bases unmatched to any gene: 1. The CDR3 protein is CASSLATSGSTDTQYF. DNA of the CDR3: TGTGCCAGCAGCTTAGCAACTAGCGGGAGCACAGATACGCAGTATTTT.

This clonotype was found a few times. This chain connects TRBV20-1 to TRBJ2-1; possible D gene TRBD1, 5 bases. Germline V gene sequence: CDR1 DFQATT, CDR2 SNEGSKA (reference sequence). The CDR3 totals 12 residues. V lost 4 bases to trimming and J lost 8 bases, with 12 bases between them. The CDR3 spells CSATQGRDEQFF. Here the CDR3 DNA reads TGCAGTGCTACCCAGGGAAGGGATGAGCAGTTCTTC.

This clonotype was counted many times. The chain uses TRBV7-9 and TRBJ2-4, with a possible D match to TRBD2 (6 bases). The CDR3 runs 13 residues. The germline V and J ends were trimmed by 8 bases and 6 bases, with 14 bases remaining between them. Per germline, CDR1 SEHNR and CDR2 FQNEAQ (reference sequence). CDR3 DNA: TGTGCCAGCGCTCTCGCCGGGGGAAACATTCAGTACTTC. Residues: CASALAGGNIQYF.

The chain links TRBV12-3 or TRBV12-4 to TRBJ1-4; D gene ambiguous. V was trimmed by 3 bases and J by 11 bases, leaving 16 bases between them. The CDR3 totals 14 residues. CDR3 residues: CASSFLSDPGKLFF. The CDR3 DNA reads as TGTGCCAGCAGTTTTCTGTCAGATCCGGGCAAACTGTTTTTT.

This clonotype was counted a few times. The rearrangement links TRBV3-1 to TRBJ1-1; D remains ambiguous. V lost 3 bases to trimming and J lost 1 base, with 12 bases between them. This CDR3 region has 15 residues. Germline V gives CDR1 LGHDT, CDR2 YNNKEL (reference sequence). The CDR3 region has the DNA TGTGCCAGCAGCCACGGGGTAGGAGAGAACACTGAAGCTTTCTTT. It yields the protein CASSHGVGENTEAFF. The full variable domain, its missing parts supplied by reference TRBV3-1 and TRBJ1-1, is DTAVSQTPKYLVTQMGNDKSIKCEQNLGHDTMYWYKQDSKKFLKIMFSYNNKELIINETVPNRFSPKSPDKAHLNLHINSLELGDSAVYFCASSHGVGENTEAFFGQGTRLTVV.

The chain employs TRBV12-3 or TRBV12-4 and TRBJ2-5; D is unclear. The CDR3 consists of 12 residues. Between the trimmed V and J ends, which lost 3 bases and 5 bases, there was a span of 7 bases. CDR3 residues: CASSFIGETQYF. DNA for the CDR3: TGTGCCAGCAGTTTCATCGGGGAGACCCAGTACTTC.

In its sample, this clonotype was seen many times. The chain uses TRBV2 and TRBJ2-5; 11 bases line up with TRBD2. This CDR3 has 13 amino acids. Germline V gives CDR1 SNHLY, CDR2 FYNNEI. J gave up 5 bases and V 8 bases, and 4 bases lay outside the gene matches. The CDR3, as DNA: TGTGCCAGCTCTGGGACTAGCGGCGAGACCCAGTACTTC. It codes for CASSGTSGETQYF. Looking up the rest from reference TRBV2 and TRBJ2-5 gives the full variable domain: EPEVTQTPSHQVTQMGQEVILRCVPISNHLYFYWYRQILGQKVEFLVSFYNNEISEKSEIFDDQFSVERPDGSNFTLKIRSTKLEDSAMYFCASSGTSGETQYFGPGTRLLVL.

Many counts were recorded for this clonotype. The V call is TRBV7-9, the J call TRBJ2-7; D is ambiguous. The CDR3 sequence is 11 residues long. CDR1 is SEHNR and CDR2 is FQNEAQ in the germline V gene (reference sequence). V lost 5 bases, J lost 4 bases, and 6 bases lay in between. This CDR3 is CASSPSYEQYF. CDR3 coding DNA: TGTGCCAGCAGCCCTTCTTACGAGCAGTACTTC.

This clonotype appeared a few times. The chain's CDR3 is CASSQDPGPRSTYEQYF. As DNA, the CDR3 is TGTGCCAGCAGCCAGGATCCAGGGCCACGGTCAACCTACGAGCAGTACTTC. The rearrangement uses TRBV4-2 and TRBJ2-7; possible D gene TRBD1, 5 bases. There are 17 residues in the CDR3. Trimming shortened V by 3 bases and J by 2 bases, and 20 bases separated the two germline ends. Germline V gene sequence: CDR1 LGHNA, CDR2 YNFKEQ.

The rearrangement uses TRBV7-8 and TRBJ1-6; D might be TRBD1 (5 bases). V lost 1 base to trimming and J lost 9 bases, with 13 bases between them. This CDR3 is 15 amino acids long. CDR1 is SGHVS and CDR2 is FQNEAQ in the germline V gene. The CDR3, as DNA: TGTGCCAGCAGCTTAGGGGGCAGGGTTGGTTCACCCCTCCACTTT. Encoded protein: CASSLGGRVGSPLHF.

This clonotype was recorded a few times. This chain connects TRBV5-1 to TRBJ2-1; D might be TRBD2 (7 bases). The germline V gene encodes CDR1 SGHRS and CDR2 YFSETQ. The V end lost 4 bases, the J end lost 2 bases, and 13 bases lay between the germline ends. The CDR3 runs 15 residues. The CDR3 DNA follows: TGCGCCAGCAGCGACCAAGGGGGGGCCTACAATGAGCAGTTCTTC. Its protein is CASSDQGGAYNEQFF.

The rearrangement links TRBV29-1 to TRBJ2-7, with D perhaps being TRBD1 or TRBD2 (5 bases each). The ends were cut back, 2 bases at V and 6 bases at J, with 8 bases in the middle. The CDR3 length is 11 residues. Germline CDR1 and CDR2: SQVTM and ANQGSEA. The CDR3 protein is CSVESGGEQYV. Written as DNA, the CDR3 is TGCAGCGTTGAATCTGGGGGCGAGCAGTACGTC.

This clonotype was picked up a small number of times. V and J are TRBV24-1 and TRBJ2-1; 9 bases fit TRBD2. V shed 2 bases and J 5 bases; nucleotides not matched to a gene: 9. Per the germline V gene, CDR1 is KGHDR and CDR2 is SFDVKD. CDR3 size: 17 residues. The CDR3 nucleotides are TGTGCCACCAGTGATTCGGGGGCTAGCGGGGCGCACAATGAGCAGTTCTTC. Amino acids: CATSDSGASGAHNEQFF.